One sample yielded the 21 T cell receptor beta chains listed below, sequenced in a study of T cells in Graves' hyperthyroidism and ophthalmopathy. Researchers took RNA transcripts and amplified the TCR beta CDR3 regions from them. Using the HTBI primer set, a first-round RT-PCR was run on the TCR CDR3. TCRdb reprocessed the multiplex PCR reads via MiXCR and lists one record per CDR3 protein. This sample has 660,000 or so distinct CDR3 sequences; around 20% occur once, and the top ten carry 30% to 40%. Source material: blood. These receptors originate from a man aged 25 to 45 with Graves' ophthalmopathy.

The sample holds a few counts of this clonotype. J is TRBJ2-1 and V is TRBV30; 7 nucleotides line up with TRBD2. The junction had 12 bases not matched to a gene; V was cut back by 4 bases and J by 9 bases. From germline, CDR1 is GTSNPN and CDR2 SVGIG (reference sequence). This CDR3 comprises 14 residues. The CDR3, as DNA: TGTGCCTGGACTAAGACTAGCCTTAGTGTTGAGCAGTTCTTC. This translates into CAWTKTSLSVEQFF.

The V and J genes are TRBV10-3 and TRBJ2-2; 12 bases map to TRBD2. Unmatched junction bases numbered 9, after V lost 0 bases and J lost 4 bases. Germline V gene sequence: CDR1 ENHRY, CDR2 SYGVKD. The CDR3 is 19 residues long. This chain's CDR3 is CAISESLASGRVRTGELFF. The DNA for the CDR3 is TGTGCCATCAGTGAGTCCCTGGCTAGCGGGAGGGTCCGCACCGGGGAGCTGTTTTTT.

This clonotype appeared many times. The chain is built from TRBV11-2 and TRBJ1-6; D gene uncertain. This CDR3 contains 15 residues. The V gene lost 3 bases and the J gene lost 3 bases, with 9 bases spanning the gap. Looked up from germline, CDR1 is SGHAT and CDR2 is FQNNGV. The CDR3 sequence is CASSFRTDYNSPLHF. CDR3 bases: TGTGCCAGCAGCTTTCGGACGGACTATAATTCACCCCTCCACTTT. The entire variable domain, with the rest obtained from reference TRBV11-2 and TRBJ1-6, is as follows: EAGVAQSPRYKIIEKRQSVAFWCNPISGHATLYWYQQILGQGPKLLIQFQNNGVVDDSQLPKDRFSAERLKGVDSTLKIQPAKLEDSAVYLCASSFRTDYNSPLHFGNGTRLTVT.

In regard to this clonotype: A clone one base away is much larger, so this may be a read error. The gene calls are TRBV2 and TRBJ1-5; D is possibly TRBD1 (6 bases). The CDR3 spans 17 residues. V was trimmed by 5 bases and J by 2 bases, leaving 19 bases between them. Looked up from germline, CDR1 is SNHLY and CDR2 is FYNNEI. The CDR3 loop is CASSMTGLSYGNQPQHF. In nucleotides, the CDR3 is TGTGCCAGCAGTATGACAGGCCTTTCATATGGCAATCAGCCCCAGCATTTT.

This clonotype has just a few counts. The chain couples TRBV4-1 to TRBJ2-7, with a possible D match to TRBD2 (6 bases). Looked up from germline, CDR1 is MGHRA and CDR2 is YSYEKL. CDR3 length: 16 amino acids. V lost 0 bases and J lost 2, with 14 bases in between. The CDR3 region is CASSQDIWEATYEQYF. CDR3 coding DNA: TGCGCCAGCAGCCAAGATATCTGGGAGGCGACCTACGAGCAGTACTTC.

V gene TRBV20-1 combines with J gene TRBJ1-4, with D maybe TRBD1 (5 bases). Germline loops: CDR1 DFQATT, CDR2 SNEGSKA (reference sequence). Trimming pared 4 bases from V and 7 bases from J, leaving 22 bases between. The CDR3 totals 16 residues. The CDR3 region is CSAKNPTPGRPEKLFF. The CDR3 DNA reads as TGCAGTGCTAAGAACCCCACGCCGGGACGTCCTGAAAAACTGTTTTTT.

This clonotype was seen more than once but under ten times. This chain joins TRBV7-9 and TRBJ2-1; perhaps D is TRBD1 or TRBD2 (6 bases each). The V gene's germline CDR1 is SEHNR and CDR2 FQNEAQ (reference sequence). The CDR3 contains 16 residues. V was cut by 5 bases and J by 6 bases, with 20 bases left in between. CDR3 nucleotide sequence: TGTGCCAGCAGCAACGGGGGCTGGGGGGTGAGCAATGAGCAGTTCTTC. It is translated as CASSNGGWGVSNEQFF. Full variable domain (missing parts from reference TRBV7-9 and TRBJ2-1): DTGVSQNPRHKITKRGQNVTFRCDPISEHNRLYWYRQTLGQGPEFLTYFQNEAQLEKSRLLSDRFSAERPKGSFSTLEIQRTEQGDSAMYLCASSNGGWGVSNEQFFGPGTRLTVL.

This clonotype was counted a few times. The V gene is TRBV19, the J gene TRBJ1-1; no clear D gene. This CDR3 has 14 amino acids. The germline V gene has CDR1 LNHDA and CDR2 SQIVND (reference sequence). Trimming removed 7 bases at V and 1 base at J, with 13 bases between. The CDR3 is CASTKSPGNTEAFF. In nucleotides, the CDR3 is TGTGCCAGTACTAAAAGTCCAGGGAACACTGAAGCTTTCTTT.

This clonotype turned up a few times. The J gene is TRBJ1-5, the V gene TRBV18; weak D call: TRBD1 (5 bases). The CDR3 loop spans 13 amino acids. Per germline, CDR1 KGHSH and CDR2 LQKENI. The V gene lost 4 bases and the J gene lost 3 bases, with 7 bases spanning the gap. The CDR3 coding sequence is TGTGCCAGCTCACGGGACGCCAATCAGCCCCAGCATTTT. It is translated as CASSRDANQPQHF.

The rearrangement uses TRBV19 and TRBJ1-1; 9 bases are a match to TRBD1. CDR1 LNHDA and CDR2 SQIVND come from the germline V gene (reference sequence). The J segment lost 1 base and the V segment lost 3 bases, leaving 9 bases of the junction unmatched. The CDR3 is 17 residues long. The CDR3 coding sequence is TGTGCCAGTAGTATCGGGACAGGGCGAAGTCAGAACACTGAAGCTTTCTTT. Its translation is CASSIGTGRSQNTEAFF. The variable domain in full, with the rest retrieved from reference TRBV19 and TRBJ1-1, is DGGITQSPKYLFRKEGQNVTLSCEQNLNHDAMYWYRQDPGQGLRLIYYSQIVNDFQKGDIAEGYSVSREKKESFPLTVTSAQKNPTAFYLCASSIGTGRSQNTEAFFGQGTRLTVV.

This clonotype has ten or more counts. The V gene is TRBV12-3 or TRBV12-4, the J gene TRBJ2-7; TRBD1 might be the D (7 bases). CDR3 length: 14 residues. The V end lost 3 bases, the J end lost 6 bases, and 15 bases lay between the germline ends. The CDR3: CASSLEGAPREQYF. Here the CDR3 DNA reads TGTGCCAGCAGTTTGGAGGGGGCGCCACGCGAGCAGTACTTC.

A single count supports this clonotype. The gene calls are TRBV7-2 and TRBJ2-1, with TRBD2 matching 8 bases. The V and J ends lost 5 bases and 5 bases, in that order; junction bases with no gene match: 5. Germline assignment: CDR1 SGHTA and CDR2 FQGNSA. This CDR3 is built from 14 residues. CDR3 DNA sequence: TGTGCCAGCAGCGCGGGACTAGTCCACAATGAGCAGTTCTTC. The encoded protein is CASSAGLVHNEQFF.

Remarks on this clonotype: At one end the junction does not follow the germline gene, possibly because of a read error. This chain connects TRBV6-2 or TRBV6-3 to TRBJ2-6; tentatively, D is TRBD1 or TRBD2 (5 bases each). The germline V gene encodes CDR1 MNHEY and CDR2 SVGEGT. The CDR3 loop spans 16 amino acids. The CDR3 protein is CASRRTQNSGANILTF. CDR3 coding DNA: TGTGCCAGCAGAAGGACTCAAAACTCTGGGGCCAACATCCTGACTTTC.

The CDR3 DNA reads TGTGCCAGCAGTGAAGCGCCGACAAGGGGCAGGGCTTACAATGAGCAGTTCTTC. It yields the protein CASSEAPTRGRAYNEQFF. The rearrangement links TRBV6-1 to TRBJ2-1; D perhaps matches TRBD1 (5 bases). The CDR3 runs 18 residues. Trimming shortened V by 0 bases and J by 4 bases, and 19 bases separated the two germline ends. Germline V gene sequence: CDR1 MNHNS, CDR2 SASEGT.

Many counts were recorded for this clonotype. CDR3 protein: CASSPPPLRRSYEQYF. The CDR3 region has the DNA TGTGCCAGCAGCCCACCCCCTTTGAGGCGGTCCTACGAGCAGTACTTC. The chain couples TRBV7-9 to TRBJ2-7; D not certain. CDR1 SEHNR and CDR2 FQNEAQ come from the germline V gene (reference sequence). The V gene lost 5 bases and the J gene lost 1 base, with 18 bases spanning the gap. This CDR3 has 16 amino acids. The complete variable domain, with remaining parts taken from reference TRBV7-9 and TRBJ2-7, reads DTGVSQNPRHKITKRGQNVTFRCDPISEHNRLYWYRQTLGQGPEFLTYFQNEAQLEKSRLLSDRFSAERPKGSFSTLEIQRTEQGDSAMYLCASSPPPLRRSYEQYFGPGTRLTVT.

The gene calls are TRBV27 and TRBJ1-2; tentatively, D is TRBD1 (6 bases). The CDR3 loop spans 18 amino acids. Germline assignment: CDR1 MNHEY and CDR2 SMNVEV (reference sequence). Trimming stripped 3 bases from V and 5 bases from J, with 25 bases between. CDR3 amino acids: CASSFRGDRTAMRYGYTF. The CDR3 nucleotides read TGTGCCAGCAGTTTTCGCGGAGATAGGACAGCTATGCGGTATGGCTACACCTTC.

This clonotype came up a few times. This chain links TRBV7-3 with TRBJ2-1, with D possibly matching TRBD2 (6 bases). The CDR3 contains 15 residues. Trimming removed 5 bases from V and 10 bases from J, with 21 bases in between. Germline CDR1 SGHTA, CDR2 FQGTGA. CDR3 sequence: CASSPGISRGGEQFF. The CDR3 region has the DNA TGTGCCAGCAGCCCGGGGATATCCCGAGGAGGGGAGCAGTTCTTC.

The gene calls are TRBV11-1 and TRBJ2-2, with D perhaps TRBD2 (5 bases). Germline CDR1 reads SGHAT; CDR2 reads FQDESV (reference sequence). V was shortened by 4 bases and J by 2 bases, with 11 bases between the two germline ends. The CDR3 sequence is 15 residues long. The CDR3 sequence is CASSSFGENTGELFF. The CDR3, as DNA: TGTGCCAGCAGCTCCTTCGGGGAAAACACCGGGGAGCTGTTTTTT.

The chain joins TRBV7-9 to TRBJ2-7; the D call may be TRBD1 or TRBD2 (5 bases each). V gave up 6 bases and J gave up 2 bases, with 11 bases separating them. Per germline, CDR1 SEHNR and CDR2 FQNEAQ (reference sequence). The CDR3 has 13 residues. CDR3 sequence: CASRGTDPYEQYF. CDR3 coding DNA: TGTGCCAGCAGAGGGACGGACCCCTACGAGCAGTACTTC.

In the case of this clonotype: The junction differs from germline at one of its ends, possibly a read error. The chain has TRBV2 and TRBJ2-7; TRBD2 is a possible D gene (6 bases). This CDR3 spans 16 amino acids. The germline CDR1 and CDR2 sequences are SNHLY and FYNNEI. Here the CDR3 DNA reads TGCGCCAGCAGCCAAGCGGCTGGCGGGGAAAGCTACGAGCAGTACTTC. Translated, it gives CASSQAAGGESYEQYF.

The CDR3 sequence: CASSEDRGPNIQYF. The CDR3 nucleotides read TGCGCCAGCAGCGAAGACAGGGGGCCTAACATTCAGTACTTC. This chain links TRBV5-1 with TRBJ2-4; the match to TRBD1 covers 10 bases. The V gene end was trimmed by 4 bases and the J gene end by 7 bases; junction bases not matched to a gene: 5. The length of the CDR3 is 14 residues. Germline-derived CDR1 and CDR2 are SGHRS and YFSETQ.